The 16 T cell receptor beta chains below all came from one sample that was sequenced in a study of T cell responses to AZD1222 COVID-19 vaccine. Measured with immunoSEQ multiplex PCR; TCRdb has only the in-frame clones, and not every one. The sample records over 90,000 clones, 86% being singletons. The sequences come from peripheral blood, collected on day 0 of AZD1222 vaccination. Receptor source: an adult in good health.

The chain uses TRBV15 and TRBJ2-1; D perhaps matches TRBD1 (6 bases). In germline, CDR1 is LNHNV, CDR2 YYDKDF (reference sequence). V lost 1 base to trimming and J lost 0 bases, with 13 bases between them. This CDR3 is 17 amino acids long. CDR3 in DNA: TGTGCCACCAGCAGAGTCCCGGGACATAGCTCCTACAATGAGCAGTTCTTC. Its protein product is CATSRVPGHSSYNEQFF.

This clone was seen more than once but under ten times. The rearrangement uses TRBV27 and TRBJ2-5; 7 bases agree with TRBD2. Per the germline V gene, CDR1 is MNHEY and CDR2 is SMNVEV (reference sequence). This CDR3 is 15 amino acids long. The ends lost 5 bases at V and 5 bases at J; junction bases unmatched: 11. The CDR3 region has the DNA TGTGCCAGCAGTCCCCGACTAGCAGTCGTCGAGACCCAGTACTTC. It translates to CASSPRLAVVETQYF.

This chain joins TRBV19 and TRBJ1-6; tentatively, D is TRBD1 (5 bases). Per the germline V gene, CDR1 is LNHDA and CDR2 is SQIVND (reference sequence). With 5 bases removed from V and 8 bases from J, the gap between germline ends came to 10 bases. CDR3 length equals 13 residues. In nucleotides, the CDR3 is TGTGCCAGTAGTTCCCAGGGAGATTCACCCCTCCACTTT. It codes for CASSSQGDSPLHF. Full variable domain (outside the CDR3, taken from reference TRBV19 and TRBJ1-6): DGGITQSPKYLFRKEGQNVTLSCEQNLNHDAMYWYRQDPGQGLRLIYYSQIVNDFQKGDIAEGYSVSREKKESFPLTVTSAQKNPTAFYLCASSSQGDSPLHFGNGTRLTVT.

The table lists this clone with a count of one. This chain links TRBV7-9 with TRBJ2-7, with 7 bases aligning to TRBD1. V shed 3 bases, J shed 5 bases, and the junction held 4 bases outside the gene matches. CDR3 size: 13 residues. In germline, CDR1 is SEHNR, CDR2 FQNEAQ (reference sequence). CDR3 DNA sequence: TGTGCCAGCAGCTTCGACAGGGCTAACGAGCAGTACTTC. This gives the protein CASSFDRANEQYF.

This chain links TRBV3-1 (or the pseudogene TRBV3-2) with TRBJ1-2; maybe TRBD1 (5 bases). CDR1 is LGHDT and CDR2 is YNNKEL in the germline V gene (reference sequence). The ends were cut back, 8 bases at V and 1 base at J, with 11 bases in the middle. The CDR3 length is 13 residues. CDR3 protein: CASGGGFNYGYTF. For the CDR3, the DNA is TGTGCCAGCGGGGGGGGTTTTAACTATGGCTACACCTTC.

The chain couples TRBV6-5 to TRBJ2-2; TRBD2 is a possible D gene (5 bases). The CDR3 is made up of 13 amino acids. Trimming removed 6 bases from V and 6 bases from J, with 11 bases in between. Germline CDR1 is MNHEY and CDR2 is SVGAGI. This CDR3 reads CASRRDSAGELFF. In DNA form, the CDR3 reads TGTGCCAGCAGGAGGGATTCGGCCGGGGAGCTGTTTTTT.

This clone was seen only once. This chain uses TRBV7-9 with TRBJ2-2; 11 bases are a match to TRBD2. Per germline, CDR1 SEHNR and CDR2 FQNEAQ (reference sequence). V shed 5 bases, J shed 6 bases, and the junction held 8 bases outside the gene matches. CDR3 size: 16 residues. The CDR3 spells CASSLSGRAGSGELFF. In DNA, the CDR3 is TGTGCCAGCAGCCTTAGCGGGAGGGCCGGCTCCGGGGAGCTGTTTTTT.

The V and J genes are TRBV3-1 (or the pseudogene TRBV3-2) and TRBJ2-5; D may be TRBD2 (5 bases). Germline values: CDR1 LGHDT, CDR2 YNNKEL (reference sequence). CDR3 length: 15 amino acids. V was pared by 2 bases and J by 5 bases, with 15 bases between. CDR3 protein: CASSQWGSPGETQYF. The CDR3 DNA reads TGTGCCAGCAGCCAATGGGGTTCGCCGGGGGAGACCCAGTACTTC.

V usage is TRBV10-3 and J usage is TRBJ2-7; tentatively, D is TRBD1 or TRBD2 (5 bases each). This CDR3 comprises 14 residues. V lost 10 bases, J lost 0 bases, and 16 bases lay in between. Looked up from germline, CDR1 is ENHRY and CDR2 is SYGVKD. The CDR3 loop is CATRSGTVSYEQYF. CDR3 coding DNA: TGTGCCACCAGATCCGGGACGGTCTCCTACGAGCAGTACTTC.

The chain is built from TRBV2 and TRBJ2-3; D possibly corresponds to TRBD2 (6 bases). Germline values: CDR1 SNHLY, CDR2 FYNNEI. The CDR3 loop spans 13 amino acids. Trimming took off 6 bases at V and 4 bases at J, with 11 bases between the two ends. This CDR3 is CASRATSPDTQYF. The DNA for the CDR3 is TGTGCCAGCAGGGCGACTAGTCCAGATACGCAGTATTTT.

This sequence joins TRBV6-5 and TRBJ2-7, with TRBD2 matching over 9 bases. This CDR3 is built from 11 residues. V lost 8 bases, J lost 7 bases, and 3 bases stayed unmatched. CDR1 is MNHEY and CDR2 is SVGAGI in the germline V gene. In nucleotides, the CDR3 is TGTGCCAGCCGGCTAGCGGGAGAGCAGTACTTC. Amino acid sequence: CASRLAGEQYF.

The chain has TRBV19 and TRBJ1-1; D is ambiguous. Germline CDR1 LNHDA, CDR2 SQIVND (reference sequence). The CDR3 has 14 residues. V was pared by 4 bases and J by 3 bases, with 12 bases between. The CDR3 DNA sequence: TGTGCCAGTAGTACAGGACGGAGAGACACTGAAGCTTTCTTT. It encodes CASSTGRRDTEAFF.

The chain couples TRBV9 to TRBJ2-1; D possibly corresponds to TRBD2 (6 bases). Germline CDR1 is SGDLS and CDR2 is YYNGEE. Trimming removed 3 bases from V and 11 bases from J, with 15 bases in between. CDR3 length: 13 amino acids. The CDR3 bases are TGTGCCAGCAGCGCTAGGGAACTAGCCAAGCAGTTCTTC. Amino acid sequence: CASSARELAKQFF.

CDR3 nucleotides: TGTGCCAGCAGTCGTGAACCAAACTACGAGCAGTACTTC. It translates to CASSREPNYEQYF. The chain employs TRBV12-3 or TRBV12-4 and TRBJ2-7; D not certain. The CDR3 runs to 13 residues. Trimming took off 5 bases at V and 3 bases at J, with 11 bases between the two ends.

V gene TRBV5-1 combines with J gene TRBJ1-2; 7 nucleotides match TRBD1. Germline V gene data show CDR1 as SGHRS and CDR2 as YFSETQ. Trimming cost V 1 base and J 4 bases; bases outside gene matches: 4. The CDR3 loop spans 14 amino acids. The CDR3 DNA is TGCGCCAGCAGCTTGTCACGACAGGGCTATGGCTACACCTTC. Its translation: CASSLSRQGYGYTF.

The chain couples TRBV5-1 to TRBJ1-1; TRBD1 aligns across 10 bases. Trimming at V came to 2 bases and at J to 5 bases, leaving 6 bases not matched to a gene. Germline-derived CDR1 and CDR2 are SGHRS and YFSETQ. The CDR3 has 15 residues. CDR3 nucleotides: TGCGCCAGCAGCTTAGAGGGACAGGGGACGACTGAAGCTTTCTTT. Protein product: CASSLEGQGTTEAFF.